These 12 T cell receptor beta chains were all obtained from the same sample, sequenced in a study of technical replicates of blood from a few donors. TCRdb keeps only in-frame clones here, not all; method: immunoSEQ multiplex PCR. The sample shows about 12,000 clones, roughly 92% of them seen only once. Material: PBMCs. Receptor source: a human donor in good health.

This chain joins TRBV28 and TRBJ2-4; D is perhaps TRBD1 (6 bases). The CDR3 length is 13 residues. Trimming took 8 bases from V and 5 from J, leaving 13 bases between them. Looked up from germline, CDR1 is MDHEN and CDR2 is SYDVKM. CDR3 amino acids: CASSVPGENIQYF. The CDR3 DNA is TGTGCCAGCTCAGTTCCAGGGGAAAACATTCAGTACTTC.

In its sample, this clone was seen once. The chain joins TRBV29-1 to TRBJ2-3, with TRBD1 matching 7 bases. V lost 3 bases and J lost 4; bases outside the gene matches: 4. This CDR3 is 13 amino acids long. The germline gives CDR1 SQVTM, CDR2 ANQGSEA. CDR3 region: CSVDLQGPDTQYF. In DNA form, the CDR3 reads TGCAGCGTTGACTTACAGGGGCCAGATACGCAGTATTTT.

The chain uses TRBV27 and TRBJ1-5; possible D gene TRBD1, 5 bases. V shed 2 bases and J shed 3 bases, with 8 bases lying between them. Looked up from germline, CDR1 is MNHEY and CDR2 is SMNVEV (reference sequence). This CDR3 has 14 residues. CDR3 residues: CASSLDRFNQPQHF. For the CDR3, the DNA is TGTGCCAGCAGTTTAGACAGATTCAATCAGCCCCAGCATTTT.

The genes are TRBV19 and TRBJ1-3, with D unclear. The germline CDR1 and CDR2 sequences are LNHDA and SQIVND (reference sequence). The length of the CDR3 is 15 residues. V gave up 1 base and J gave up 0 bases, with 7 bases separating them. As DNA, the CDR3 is TGTGCCAGTAGTATAGCGCCGAGCTCTGGAAACACCATATATTTT. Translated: CASSIAPSSGNTIYF. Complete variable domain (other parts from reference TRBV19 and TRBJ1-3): DGGITQSPKYLFRKEGQNVTLSCEQNLNHDAMYWYRQDPGQGLRLIYYSQIVNDFQKGDIAEGYSVSREKKESFPLTVTSAQKNPTAFYLCASSIAPSSGNTIYFGEGSWLTVV.

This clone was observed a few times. CDR3 amino acids: CASRPAKGDRGDQETQYF. The CDR3 DNA sequence: TGTGCAAGTCGCCCCGCGAAAGGGGACAGGGGAGACCAAGAGACCCAGTACTTC. V usage is TRBV12-2 and J usage is TRBJ2-5; the table's D gene call, TRBD1, was not cross checked with the DNA. TRBV12-2 is a pseudogene. The CDR3 extends over 18 amino acids.

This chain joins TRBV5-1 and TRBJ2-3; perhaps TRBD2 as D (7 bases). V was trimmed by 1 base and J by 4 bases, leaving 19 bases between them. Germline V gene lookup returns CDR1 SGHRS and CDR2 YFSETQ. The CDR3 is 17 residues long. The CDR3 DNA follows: TGCGCCAGCAGCTTGAGGCCTAGCGGAGGGGGGGCAGATACGCAGTATTTT. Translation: CASSLRPSGGGADTQYF. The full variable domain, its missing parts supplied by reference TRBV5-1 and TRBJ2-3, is KAGVTQTPRYLIKTRGQQVTLSCSPISGHRSVSWYQQTPGQGLQFLFEYFSETQRNKGNFPGRFSGRQFSNSRSEMNVSTLELGDSALYLCASSLRPSGGGADTQYFGPGTRLTVL.

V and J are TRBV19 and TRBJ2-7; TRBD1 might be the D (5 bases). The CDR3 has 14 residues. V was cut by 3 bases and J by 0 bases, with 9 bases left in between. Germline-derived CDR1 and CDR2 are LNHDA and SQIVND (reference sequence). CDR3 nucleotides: TGTGCCAGTAGTATGCAAGGGGACTCCTACGAGCAGTACTTC. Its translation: CASSMQGDSYEQYF.

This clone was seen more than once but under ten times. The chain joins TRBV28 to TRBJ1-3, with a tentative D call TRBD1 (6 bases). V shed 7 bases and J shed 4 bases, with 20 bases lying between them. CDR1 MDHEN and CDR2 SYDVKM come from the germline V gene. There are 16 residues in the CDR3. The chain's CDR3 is CASTRGSGTFGNTIYF. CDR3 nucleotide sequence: TGTGCCAGCACCCGGGGCTCCGGGACATTCGGAAACACCATATATTTT.

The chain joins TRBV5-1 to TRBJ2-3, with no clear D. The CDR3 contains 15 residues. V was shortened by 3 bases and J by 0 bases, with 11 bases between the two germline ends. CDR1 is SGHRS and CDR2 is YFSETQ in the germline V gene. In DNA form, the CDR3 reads TGCGCCAGCAGCTCCCAACTGTCTAGCACAGATACGCAGTATTTT. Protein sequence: CASSSQLSSTDTQYF.

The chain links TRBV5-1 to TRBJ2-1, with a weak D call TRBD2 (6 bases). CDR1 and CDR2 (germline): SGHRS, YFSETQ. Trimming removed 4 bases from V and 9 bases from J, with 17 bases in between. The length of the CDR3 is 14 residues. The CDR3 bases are TGCGCCAGCAGCCCTAGGGACTCGGGGAGTGAGCAGTTCTTC. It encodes CASSPRDSGSEQFF.

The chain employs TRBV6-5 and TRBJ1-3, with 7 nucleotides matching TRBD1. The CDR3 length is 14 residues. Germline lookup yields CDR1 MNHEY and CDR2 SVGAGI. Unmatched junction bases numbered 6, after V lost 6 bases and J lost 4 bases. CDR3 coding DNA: TGTGCCAGCAGAATGGACAGGTCCGGAAACACCATATATTTT. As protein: CASRMDRSGNTIYF.

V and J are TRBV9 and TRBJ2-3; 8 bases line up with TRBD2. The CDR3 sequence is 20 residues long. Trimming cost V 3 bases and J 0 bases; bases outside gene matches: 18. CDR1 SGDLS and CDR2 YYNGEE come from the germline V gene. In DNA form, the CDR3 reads TGTGCCAGCAGCGGACAGAGGGTAGTGGAGCGGGAGACTAGCACAGATACGCAGTATTTT. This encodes CASSGQRVVERETSTDTQYF.